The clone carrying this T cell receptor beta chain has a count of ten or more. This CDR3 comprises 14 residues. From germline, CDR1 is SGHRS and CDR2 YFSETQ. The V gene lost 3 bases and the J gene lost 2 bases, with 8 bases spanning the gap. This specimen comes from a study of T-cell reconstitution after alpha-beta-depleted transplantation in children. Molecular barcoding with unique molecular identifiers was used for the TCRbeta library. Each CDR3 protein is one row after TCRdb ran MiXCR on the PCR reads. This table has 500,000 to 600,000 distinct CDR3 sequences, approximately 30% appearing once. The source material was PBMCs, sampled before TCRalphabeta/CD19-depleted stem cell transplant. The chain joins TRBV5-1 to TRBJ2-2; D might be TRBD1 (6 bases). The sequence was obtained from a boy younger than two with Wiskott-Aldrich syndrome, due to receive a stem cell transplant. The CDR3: CASSSQGNTGELFF. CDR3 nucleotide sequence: TGCGCCAGCAGCTCACAGGGAAACACCGGGGAGCTGTTTTTT.